One TCR beta chain is described in this entry. The CDR3 length is 13 residues. The germline V gene encodes CDR1 LGHDT and CDR2 YNNKEL (reference sequence). V lost 1 base to trimming and J lost 8 bases, with 9 bases between them. The entry originates in a study of blood T cell repertoires in COVID-19. Study context: There were acute and convalescent COVID-19 samples, and they came from the United States, Italy and Spain. PBMCs, B-cell-depleted T cells, or T cells were the source of the cDNA or gDNA that made up the material.

Source study methods: Amplifying reference gene primers gave estimates of nucleated cell counts. Sequencing used immunoSEQ multiplex PCR; TCRdb keeps in-frame clones, though not all of them. V, J and clone size are those of that table, while D and trimming were read from the DNA. The sample yields around 100,000 clones, around four fifths seen once. The TCR sequence derives from a man in his fifties or sixties with active or convalescent COVID-19. The V gene is TRBV3-1 (or the pseudogene TRBV3-2), the J gene TRBJ1-5, with D unclear. The sequencing input was peripheral blood. The CDR3 nucleotides read TGTGCCAGCAGCCAAGCGGTCCGGGAGCCCCAGCATTTT. Its protein is CASSQAVREPQHF.